These T cell receptor beta chains were read from a single sample in a study of blood T cell repertoires in COVID-19. Assay: immunoSEQ multiplex PCR; the TCRdb copy retains only in-frame clones and omits some. Among some 85,000 clones listed, 89% were seen once. Sequencing was done on a sample of peripheral blood. These receptors were obtained from a man in his forties or fifties with acute or convalescent COVID-19. CDR3s include the opening cysteine and the closing phenylalanine or tryptophan. Rows give clone size only sometimes, using once, few, many, or a class for an expanded clone.

clone_size: -
v_call: TRBV2
cdr3_aa: CASARGVNTEAFF

clone_size: -
v_call: TRBV5-1
cdr3_aa: CASSLVAGRGEKLFF

clone_size: -
v_call: TRBV3-1/TRBV3-2
cdr3_aa: CASSQEGRVAGGYQETQYF

clone_size: once
v_call: TRBV7-9
cdr3_aa: CASSFAGNTEAFF

clone_size: -
v_call: TRBV3-1/TRBV3-2
cdr3_aa: CASSQGLAGGRLSEQFF

clone_size: -
v_call: TRBV5-4
cdr3_aa: CASSSQNMQAGANVLTF

clone_size: once
v_call: TRBV6-5
cdr3_aa: CASRLQVNTEAFF

clone_size: -
v_call: TRBV19
cdr3_aa: CASSTGTSRIPQHF

clone_size: -
v_call: TRBV12-5
cdr3_aa: CASDPGQGAWEQYF

clone_size: -
v_call: TRBV2
cdr3_aa: CASSPGQALYGYTF

clone_size: -
v_call: TRBV3-1/TRBV3-2
cdr3_aa: CASSQEWGVGQGSEKLFF

clone_size: -
v_call: TRBV23-1
cdr3_aa: CASSHPGKPTTGTDTQYF

clone_size: once
v_call: TRBV19
cdr3_aa: CASVFGGSYNSPLHF

clone_size: -
v_call: TRBV7-8
cdr3_aa: CASSKAGQDMSQPQHF

clone_size: -
v_call: TRBV30
cdr3_aa: CAWSVGTGKGYTF

clone_size: -
v_call: TRBV12-3/TRBV12-4
cdr3_aa: CASSPGPERAFF

clone_size: few
v_call: TRBV7-8
cdr3_aa: CASSLEGWSTDTQYF

clone_size: -
v_call: TRBV2
cdr3_aa: CASSFTKILYEQYF

clone_size: -
v_call: TRBV7-8
cdr3_aa: CATGQVPSGNTIYF

clone_size: -
v_call: TRBV5-1
cdr3_aa: CASSLVAGGNTEAFF

clone_size: -
v_call: TRBV4-2
cdr3_aa: CASSQNLAGTGSYEQYF

clone_size: -
v_call: TRBV7-3
cdr3_aa: CASSLPQSYGYTF

clone_size: once
v_call: TRBV28
cdr3_aa: CASSLSGLGTNYGYTF

clone_size: -
v_call: TRBV5-1
cdr3_aa: CASSRTGEWTEAFF

clone_size: once
v_call: TRBV3-1/TRBV3-2
cdr3_aa: CASTLAGAGGSQYF

clone_size: -
v_call: TRBV5-1
cdr3_aa: CASSNRIGAWDGNEQFF

clone_size: -
v_call: TRBV14
cdr3_aa: CASSHLARVDQFF

clone_size: -
v_call: TRBV4-1
cdr3_aa: CASSQAWGERNYGYTF

clone_size: -
v_call: TRBV6-5
cdr3_aa: CASNRGGAYEQYF

clone_size: -
v_call: TRBV29-1
cdr3_aa: CSVKEQGNYSPLHF

clone_size: -
v_call: TRBV6-4
cdr3_aa: CASSDPHLGVDEQFF

clone_size: -
v_call: TRBV6-5
cdr3_aa: CASSQGQTGNTIYF

clone_size: -
v_call: TRBV2
cdr3_aa: CASSTGTGFADTQYF

clone_size: -
v_call: TRBV7-3
cdr3_aa: CASSLRHGRQETQYF

clone_size: -
v_call: TRBV5-1
cdr3_aa: CASSFNPGQGVHEQFF

clone_size: few
v_call: TRBV6-5
cdr3_aa: CASLFQGTGYGYTF

clone_size: -
v_call: TRBV14
cdr3_aa: CASSPETGGDEKLFF

clone_size: -
v_call: TRBV5-1
cdr3_aa: CASSTLQGAAQPQHF

clone_size: -
v_call: TRBV5-5
cdr3_aa: CASSFYGDYEQYF

clone_size: -
v_call: TRBV10-3
cdr3_aa: CAISGVGRGEAFF

clone_size: once
v_call: TRBV7-2
cdr3_aa: CASSRDRANTEAFF

clone_size: -
v_call: TRBV28
cdr3_aa: CASSRDRAGNTIYF

clone_size: -
v_call: TRBV5-3
cdr3_aa: CARSPSRAYNSPLHF

clone_size: -
v_call: TRBV6-5
cdr3_aa: CASEQGGSGNTIYF

clone_size: once
v_call: TRBV28
cdr3_aa: CASSPFAGRTEAFF

clone_size: -
v_call: TRBV6-5
cdr3_aa: CASRDEGAKLFF

clone_size: -
v_call: TRBV25-1
cdr3_aa: CASSETGNYGYTF

clone_size: -
v_call: TRBV12-3/TRBV12-4
cdr3_aa: CASRPGLNTEAFF

clone_size: -
v_call: TRBV3-1/TRBV3-2
cdr3_aa: CASSQDLGRLAHNEQFF

clone_size: -
v_call: TRBV28
cdr3_aa: CASSLLGQGAQPQHF

clone_size: -
v_call: TRBV7-9
cdr3_aa: CASSLGLAGGYNEQFF

clone_size: -
v_call: TRBV7-2
cdr3_aa: CASRPTAASVIGELFF

clone_size: -
v_call: TRBV12-3/TRBV12-4
cdr3_aa: CASQGQGVQPQHF

clone_size: -
v_call: TRBV27
cdr3_aa: CASSWAGAGQPQHF

clone_size: -
v_call: TRBV2
cdr3_aa: CASTRTVVNTEAFF

clone_size: -
v_call: TRBV9
cdr3_aa: CASSLGQGNSPLHF

clone_size: once
v_call: TRBV28
cdr3_aa: CASSSVGTAQETQYF

clone_size: -
v_call: TRBV6-6
cdr3_aa: CASNPGRGRTAYEQYF

clone_size: -
v_call: TRBV2
cdr3_aa: CASSEGFRGYEQYF